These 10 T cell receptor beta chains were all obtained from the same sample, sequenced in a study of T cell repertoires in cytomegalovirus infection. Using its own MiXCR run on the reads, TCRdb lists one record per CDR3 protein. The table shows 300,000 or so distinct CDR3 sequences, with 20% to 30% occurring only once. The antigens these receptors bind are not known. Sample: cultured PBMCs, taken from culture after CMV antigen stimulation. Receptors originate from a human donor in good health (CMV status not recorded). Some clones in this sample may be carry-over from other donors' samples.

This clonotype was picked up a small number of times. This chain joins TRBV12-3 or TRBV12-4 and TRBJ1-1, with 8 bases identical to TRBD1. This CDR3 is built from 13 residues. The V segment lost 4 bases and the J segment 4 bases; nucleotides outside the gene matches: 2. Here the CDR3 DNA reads TGTGCCAGCAGTTGGACAGGGATCACTGAAGCTTTCTTT. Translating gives CASSWTGITEAFF.

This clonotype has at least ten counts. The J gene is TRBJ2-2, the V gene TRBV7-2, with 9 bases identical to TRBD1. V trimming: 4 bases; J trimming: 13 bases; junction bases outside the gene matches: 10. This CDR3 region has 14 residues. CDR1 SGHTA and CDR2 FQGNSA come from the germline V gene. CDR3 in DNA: TGTGCCAGCAGCTACCAACAGGGGGCGTTGCCGCTGTTTTTT. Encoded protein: CASSYQQGALPLFF.

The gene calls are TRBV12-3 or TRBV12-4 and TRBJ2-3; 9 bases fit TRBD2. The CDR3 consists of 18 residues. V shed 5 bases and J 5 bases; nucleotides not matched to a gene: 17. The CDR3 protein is CASSGIGREGLFKDTQYF. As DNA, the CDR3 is TGTGCCAGCAGTGGCATTGGGCGGGAGGGCCTCTTTAAAGATACGCAGTATTTT.

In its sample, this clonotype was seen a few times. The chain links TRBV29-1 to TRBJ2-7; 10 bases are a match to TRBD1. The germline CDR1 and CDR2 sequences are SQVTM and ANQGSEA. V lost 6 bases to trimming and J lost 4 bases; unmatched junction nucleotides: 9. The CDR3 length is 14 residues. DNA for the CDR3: TGCAGCGTCGGGACAGGGGCGGGGTATTACGAGCAGTACTTC. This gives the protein CSVGTGAGYYEQYF.

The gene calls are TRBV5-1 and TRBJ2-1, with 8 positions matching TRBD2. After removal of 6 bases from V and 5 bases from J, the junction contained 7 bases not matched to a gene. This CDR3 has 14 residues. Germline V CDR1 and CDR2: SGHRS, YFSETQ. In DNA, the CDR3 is TGCGCCAGCACAGCGGGAGAGGCCCACAATGAGCAGTTCTTC. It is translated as CASTAGEAHNEQFF.

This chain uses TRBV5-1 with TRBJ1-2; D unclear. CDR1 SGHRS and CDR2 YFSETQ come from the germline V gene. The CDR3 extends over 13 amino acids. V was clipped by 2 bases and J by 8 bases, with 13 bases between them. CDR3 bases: TGCGCCAGCAGCTTCGATAAGGCGGCGGGCTACACCTTC. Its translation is CASSFDKAAGYTF.

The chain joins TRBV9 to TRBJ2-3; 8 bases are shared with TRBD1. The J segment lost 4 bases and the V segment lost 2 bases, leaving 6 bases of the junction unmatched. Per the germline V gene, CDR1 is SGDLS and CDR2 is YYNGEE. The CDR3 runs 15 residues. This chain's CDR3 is CASSVETGDPDTQYF. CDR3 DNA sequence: TGTGCCAGCAGCGTGGAGACAGGGGACCCAGATACGCAGTATTTT.

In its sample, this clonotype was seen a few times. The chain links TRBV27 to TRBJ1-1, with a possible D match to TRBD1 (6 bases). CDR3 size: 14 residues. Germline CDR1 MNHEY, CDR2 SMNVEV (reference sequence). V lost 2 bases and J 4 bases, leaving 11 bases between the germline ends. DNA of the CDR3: TGTGCCAGCAGTTTACTCCAAGGGGGCACTGAAGCTTTCTTT. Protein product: CASSLLQGGTEAFF.

In DNA form, the CDR3 reads TGTGCCACCAGCAGAGAGGGGGTTGGCCAGCCCCAGCATTTT. The encoded protein is CATSREGVGQPQHF. This chain joins TRBV15 and TRBJ1-5; D is perhaps TRBD1 (5 bases). V was clipped by 0 bases and J by 7 bases, with 10 bases between them. This CDR3 comprises 14 residues. Germline V gene data show CDR1 as LNHNV and CDR2 as YYDKDF (reference sequence).

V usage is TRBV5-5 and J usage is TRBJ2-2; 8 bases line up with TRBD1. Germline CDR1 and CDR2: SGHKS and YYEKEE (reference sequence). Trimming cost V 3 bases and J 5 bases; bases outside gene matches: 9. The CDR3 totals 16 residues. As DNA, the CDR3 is TGTGCCAGCAGCTGGAGAACAGGGGGGAGTACCGGGGAGCTGTTTTTT. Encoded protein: CASSWRTGGSTGELFF.